The 16 T cell receptor beta chains given below trace back to one sample, sequenced in a study of T cell responses to AZD1222 COVID-19 vaccine. This table comes from immunoSEQ multiplex PCR, and its TCRdb copy is limited to in-frame clones, with some not included. The data show around 92,000 clones, around 93% seen once. The specimen was peripheral blood, collected on day 0 of AZD1222 vaccination. Receptor source: an adult in good health.

Written as DNA, the CDR3 is TGCGCCAGCAGCTTGTTGGCAGGGGAAGAGCGTTCACCCCTCCACTTT. This sequence encodes CASSLLAGEERSPLHF. The chain employs TRBV5-1 and TRBJ1-6; D is perhaps TRBD1 (6 bases). With 1 base removed from V and 9 bases from J, the gap between germline ends came to 17 bases. The CDR3 has 16 residues. Germline values: CDR1 SGHRS, CDR2 YFSETQ. Supplemented by reference TRBV5-1 and TRBJ1-6, the full variable domain reads KAGVTQTPRYLIKTRGQQVTLSCSPISGHRSVSWYQQTPGQGLQFLFEYFSETQRNKGNFPGRFSGRQFSNSRSEMNVSTLELGDSALYLCASSLLAGEERSPLHFGNGTRLTVT.

The CDR3 DNA is TGTGCCTCGGACTTTTACAATGAGCAGTTCTTC. This sequence encodes CASDFYNEQFF. This chain uses TRBV7-2 with TRBJ2-1; weak D call: TRBD2 (5 bases). V was clipped by 11 bases and J by 4 bases, with 9 bases between them. CDR3 length: 11 residues. Germline V lookup: CDR1 SGHTA, CDR2 FQGNSA. The complete variable domain, with remaining parts taken from reference TRBV7-2 and TRBJ2-1, reads GAGVSQSPSNKVTEKGKDVELRCDPISGHTALYWYRQSLGQGLEFLIYFQGNSAPDKSGLPSDRFSAERTGGSVSTLTIQRTQQEDSAVYLCASDFYNEQFFGPGTRLTVL.

The rearrangement joins TRBV3-1 (or the pseudogene TRBV3-2) to TRBJ2-1, with TRBD1 as a possible D gene (5 bases). The CDR3 sequence is 14 residues long. The germline gives CDR1 LGHDT, CDR2 YNNKEL (reference sequence). With 0 bases removed from V and 4 bases from J, the gap between germline ends came to 7 bases. The CDR3 spells CASSQEQAYNEQFF. The CDR3 DNA is TGTGCCAGCAGCCAAGAACAGGCTTACAATGAGCAGTTCTTC.

V is TRBV5-1 and J is TRBJ2-7, with D possibly TRBD2 on 5 matching bases. The germline V gene has CDR1 SGHRS and CDR2 YFSETQ. The V gene lost 1 base and the J gene lost 6 bases, with 14 bases spanning the gap. The CDR3 is made up of 14 amino acids. The CDR3 bases are TGCGCCAGCAGCTTGACTAGTCAACCCTTCGAGCAGTACTTC. Amino acids: CASSLTSQPFEQYF.

The table lists this clone with a count of one. The rearrangement uses TRBV6-5 and TRBJ2-3; D unclear. The CDR3 is 13 residues long. Germline V CDR1 and CDR2: MNHEY, SVGAGI. V was pared by 5 bases and J by 6 bases, with 12 bases between. CDR3 region: CASSPQNSDTQYF. The CDR3 nucleotides are TGTGCCAGCAGTCCACAAAACTCGGATACGCAGTATTTT.

The chain joins TRBV3-1 (or the pseudogene TRBV3-2) to TRBJ1-2, with a possible D match to TRBD1 (5 bases). CDR1 is LGHDT, CDR2 YNNKEL, per germline (reference sequence). The CDR3 totals 13 residues. Trimming stripped 1 base from V and 8 bases from J, with 11 bases between. CDR3 DNA: TGTGCCAGCAGCCAAGTTTTAGGGGACGGCTACACCTTC. Translated, it gives CASSQVLGDGYTF.

The J gene is TRBJ2-7, the V gene TRBV29-1, with a possible D match to TRBD2 (5 bases). Germline CDR1 SQVTM, CDR2 ANQGSEA. The CDR3 extends over 13 amino acids. With 1 base removed from V and 2 bases from J, the gap between germline ends came to 9 bases. As DNA, the CDR3 is TGCAGCGTTGAAGGGTACGGGACCTACGAGCAGTACTTC. Translation: CSVEGYGTYEQYF.

The chain employs TRBV4-2 and TRBJ1-2; 9 positions agree with TRBD1. The CDR3 spans 15 residues. With 1 base clipped from V and 3 bases from J, the junction kept 3 bases outside the gene matches. Germline lookup yields CDR1 LGHNA and CDR2 YNFKEQ. The CDR3 is CASSQVQGAYYGYTF. The CDR3 bases are TGTGCCAGCAGCCAAGTACAGGGGGCGTACTATGGCTACACCTTC.

This chain links TRBV19 with TRBJ2-3; 13 bases line up with TRBD2. Per germline, CDR1 LNHDA and CDR2 SQIVND (reference sequence). The junction had 7 bases not matched to a gene; V was cut back by 1 base and J by 3 bases. The CDR3 runs to 18 residues. CDR3 in amino acids: CASSIARTSGSRTDTQYF. The CDR3 DNA sequence: TGTGCCAGTAGTATAGCACGGACTAGCGGGAGTAGAACAGATACGCAGTATTTT.

The chain joins TRBV15 to TRBJ1-2, with 9 bases aligning to TRBD1. Trimming cost V 5 bases and J 4 bases; bases outside gene matches: 8. Germline V CDR1 and CDR2: LNHNV, YYDKDF (reference sequence). The CDR3 totals 15 residues. This CDR3 reads CATSPDRGTFYGYTF. The CDR3 DNA sequence: TGTGCCACCAGCCCCGACAGGGGGACTTTCTATGGCTACACCTTC.

The chain is built from TRBV5-1 and TRBJ2-3; D not certain. V was cut by 2 bases and J by 2 bases, with 9 bases left in between. CDR3 length: 14 amino acids. Germline V gene lookup returns CDR1 SGHRS and CDR2 YFSETQ. Written as DNA, the CDR3 is TGCGCCAGCAGCTTTAGTGTATCCACAGATACGCAGTATTTT. Amino acid sequence: CASSFSVSTDTQYF.

The CDR3 DNA is TGTGCCAGCAGCCCCGGACAGGGTGGGTACTATGGCTACACCTTC. Residues: CASSPGQGGYYGYTF. The chain is built from TRBV7-9 and TRBJ1-2; 8 bases are shared with TRBD1. The ends lost 5 bases at V and 3 bases at J; junction bases unmatched: 8. CDR1 is SEHNR and CDR2 is FQNEAQ in the germline V gene (reference sequence). The CDR3 is 15 amino acids.

CDR3 protein: CSVEGTGGAFF. The CDR3 bases are TGCAGCGTTGAAGGGACAGGAGGAGCTTTCTTT. The chain links TRBV29-1 to TRBJ1-1, with 7 nucleotides matching TRBD1. V gave up 1 base and J gave up 10 bases; unmatched junction bases: 3. In germline, CDR1 is SQVTM, CDR2 ANQGSEA. This CDR3 has 11 residues. Supplemented by reference TRBV29-1 and TRBJ1-1, the full variable domain reads SAVISQKPSRDICQRGTSLTIQCQVDSQVTMMFWYRQQPGQSLTLIATANQGSEATYESGFVIDKFPISRPNLTFSTLTVSNMSPEDSSIYLCSVEGTGGAFFGQGTRLTVV.

The chain links TRBV28 to TRBJ2-1, with 11 bases that match TRBD2. Germline CDR1 is MDHEN and CDR2 is SYDVKM. This CDR3 spans 16 amino acids. V lost 5 bases to trimming and J lost 1 base; unmatched junction nucleotides: 4. CDR3 DNA: TGTGCCAGCAGTGAGACTAGCGGGAAGTCCTACAATGAGCAGTTCTTC. This translates into CASSETSGKSYNEQFF. The full variable domain, in which reference TRBV28 and TRBJ2-1 provide the parts outside the CDR3, is DVKVTQSSRYLVKRTGEKVFLECVQDMDHENMFWYRQDPGLGLRLIYFSYDVKMKEKGDIPEGYSVSREKKERFSLILESASTNQTSMYLCASSETSGKSYNEQFFGPGTRLTVL.

This chain links TRBV28 with TRBJ1-2; D unclear. Germline V gene sequence: CDR1 MDHEN, CDR2 SYDVKM. The CDR3 is 14 amino acids. V dropped 5 bases and J dropped 8 bases, with 18 bases sitting between them. CDR3 nucleotides: TGTGCCAGCAGTCCCGGACCGAGTTTTAAGGGCTACACCTTC. The encoded protein is CASSPGPSFKGYTF.

V and J are TRBV7-9 and TRBJ2-1; tentatively, D is TRBD2 (5 bases). The CDR3 totals 16 residues. Germline CDR1 reads SEHNR; CDR2 reads FQNEAQ (reference sequence). V lost 4 bases and J 4 bases, leaving 17 bases between the germline ends. CDR3 bases: TGTGCCAGCAGCTCGCCTCGGGATTCCTTGTACAATGAGCAGTTCTTC. Its translation is CASSSPRDSLYNEQFF.